This T cell receptor beta chain comes out of a study of read filtering for tumor transcriptome and immune sequencing (TCRdb year 2020). General notes on the study: The cohort was composed of some 17 male and roughly 15 female patients, with a mean age of approximately 66 years and an age range of about 45 to 90. After DNase treatment, whole-transcriptome libraries were prepared using the TruSeq RNA Access Library Prep Kit. A main aim was a read-filtering strategy for immune repertoire data, specifically whether clonotypes supported by a single read should be removed. TCR-region mapped reads per sample ranged from about 3.5 to 11 million with IR-seq versus only about 75 to 1,400 with RNA-seq. The study compared TCR repertoires from targeted immune repertoire sequencing and bulk whole-transcriptome sequencing run on the same bone marrow samples. Under revised international staging, roughly eight patients fell into R-ISS I, more than 15 into R-ISS II and more than five into R-ISS III.

Each patient had bone marrow sampled at the time of active disease. Ficoll-Hypaque density gradient centrifugation was used to isolate bone marrow mononuclear cells. Myeloma plasma cells were removed and CD138-negative cells were collected by negative selection after labeling with CD138 magnetic microbeads on a MACS separator. Flow cytometry on an Attune NxT with CD138 antibodies was used to check the purity of the isolated cells. TRIzol reagent was used to extract total RNA, and a NanoDrop spectrophotometer was used to quantify the extracted RNA. Paired RNA-seq and IR-seq were performed on the CD138-negative bone marrow sample of each patient. Starting from 400 ng RNA, TCR libraries were constructed with the Immunoverse kit using molecular barcoded adaptors that cover the alpha/delta and beta/gamma chains. TCR library preparation used the same RNA that was used for transcriptome sequencing. Sequencing of TCR libraries was carried out on an Illumina HiSeq 4000 with 2 x 150 cycles. In the paper's pipeline: TCR reads were aligned to human V, D, J and C references and assembled into CDR3 clonotypes with MiXCR, including quality filtering and error correction. The tcR package in R was used to analyze clonotype counts and gene usage diversity. Raw mapping reads were checked after the RNA-seq reads had been mapped by STAR aligner version 2.5.3a onto the human GRCh37 genome. To test the effect of sequencing depth on detected clonotypes, IR-seq fastq files were randomly downsampled using Seqtk 1.3. TCRdb applied fastp at Q25 and MiXCR to the public reads, then kept only in-frame beta chains. When rows share a CDR3 protein, they turn into one entry using the most common DNA and genes. In this record, the V and J calls reflect TCRdb's handling and not the investigators' own analysis. The sample table holds fewer than 100,000 distinct CDR3 sequences, of which roughly an eighth were seen once. The ten largest account for more than 12% of the sample.

Broader findings and caveats from the paper: The sorted CD138-negative fraction was a mixed bone marrow immune population, not purified T cells. Clonotypes were captured by IR-seq at much higher depth and more reliably than by RNA-seq, and smaller IR-seq throughput was sufficient for identification of most shared clonotypes. The correlation between IR-seq and RNA-seq shared clonotype proportions was increased by removal of single-read clonotypes. Single-read clonotypes made up roughly four fifths of clonotypes but about 3.6% of total reads in IR-seq, and approximately 73% of clonotypes and approximately 48% of reads in RNA-seq.

Of note for this clonotype: No antigen is known for it. Per-nucleotide qualities are absent, and no much larger clonotype sits a single base away.

Sample: a population of CD138-negative cells sorted from bone marrow. In light of the paper, this sample's cell subset or site label describes: bone marrow mononuclear cells depleted of CD138+ plasma/myeloma cells by negative magnetic selection. This sequence originates from a donor aged 40 or over with multiple myeloma.

This receptor has the CDR3 CASSKDKASYEQYF. The sequenced DNA is TGCGCCAGCAGCAAAGACAAGGCCTCCTACGAGCAGTACTTC. The rearrangement joined TRBV5-1 to TRBJ2-7, with the D gene not confidently named. The V and J ends are trimmed by 4 bases and 0 bases, leaving 11 bases between them. Taken from cysteine to phenylalanine, the CDR3 has 14 residues. Left in the record is the CDR3 DNA by itself, 42 bases read in frame from the first base. The germline V gene encodes CDR1 SGHRS and CDR2 YFSETQ.